The sequence of this T cell receptor (beta chain) was determined in a study of patients and donors after allogeneic stem cell transplantation. TCRdb fed the RT-PCR reads into MiXCR, producing one record per CDR3 protein. Of about 160,000 distinct CDR3 sequences listed, about 30% are singletons. V was cut by 4 bases and J by 2 bases, with 9 bases left in between. Germline V gene data show CDR1 as MNHEY and CDR2 as SMNVEV (reference sequence). The CDR3 is 13 amino acids. The V gene is TRBV27, the J gene TRBJ2-7; maybe TRBD1 (5 bases). The source is a human donor who was either an allogeneic HSCT recipient or a stem cell or donor lymphocyte infusion donor (not recorded which). It is not recorded whose cells these are; they may come from a transplant donor. Sequenced: blood, either unsorted or a sorted T cell fraction (not recorded which). The CDR3 protein is CASSWGKAYEQYF. The CDR3 DNA follows: TGTGCCAGCAGTTGGGGCAAGGCCTACGAGCAGTACTTC.